A selection of T cell receptor beta chains follows, all from one sample in a study of CD8+ T cells in alopecia areata. Generated by immunoSEQ multiplex PCR, the TCRdb table keeps only in-frame clones and is missing some. The sample lists 150,000 to 200,000 clones, over 55% occurring once. This material consisted of CD4+ T cells sorted from blood, taken at week 0. Receptor source: a human donor with alopecia areata. The CDR3 runs from the conserved cysteine through the conserved F or W. The D gene is left open where the match is weak. Clone size is not always given. Where it is, it says once, few, many or a class for expanded clones.

D	size	J	V	DNA	CDR3
-	-	TRBJ1-2	TRBV29-1	TGCAGCGTTGGCGAGCAGTACTATGGCTACACCTTC	CSVGEQYYGYTF
TRBD1	few	TRBJ1-2	TRBV6-5	TGTGCCAGCAGTTACCTCCCGACAGGGGGCGGCTACACCTTC	CASSYLPTGGGYTF
TRBD1	few	TRBJ2-4	TRBV18	TGTGCCAGCTCAATAAATCGACAGGGGGCTGGAGACATTCAGTACTTC	CASSINRQGAGDIQYF
-	-	TRBJ1-2	TRBV20-1	TGCAGTGCTAGGGCGGGTTTGGGCTACACCTTC	CSARAGLGYTF
TRBD1	-	TRBJ2-7	TRBV15	TGTGCCACCAGCAGGGCCGGGACAGCGACCTACGAGCAGTACTTC	CATSRAGTATYEQYF
TRBD1	-	TRBJ1-2	TRBV6-5	TGTGCCAGCAGTTACAACCCCTCAGGGGGGAGCTACACCTTC	CASSYNPSGGSYTF
-	-	TRBJ1-1	TRBV30	TGTGCCTGTACGACGTGGGACACTGAAGCTTTCTTT	CACTTWDTEAFF
TRBD1	-	TRBJ1-2	TRBV5-1	TGCGCCAGCAGTGTCGGGACAGGGGATAACTATGGCTACACCTTC	CASSVGTGDNYGYTF
TRBD2	-	TRBJ2-3	TRBV4-3	TGCGCCAGCAGCCACAGCGGGGGGGCTTCCGGGGATACGCAGTATTTT	CASSHSGGASGDTQYF
-	-	TRBJ1-2	TRBV29-1	TGCAGCGCCCTGGTCCAGGGTCGAAGCTACACCTTC	CSALVQGRSYTF
TRBD1	-	TRBJ2-3	TRBV7-2	TGTGCCAGCAGCTTCCCCCGAAGGTCGACAGGGCGCGCAGATACGCAGTATTTT	CASSFPRRSTGRADTQYF